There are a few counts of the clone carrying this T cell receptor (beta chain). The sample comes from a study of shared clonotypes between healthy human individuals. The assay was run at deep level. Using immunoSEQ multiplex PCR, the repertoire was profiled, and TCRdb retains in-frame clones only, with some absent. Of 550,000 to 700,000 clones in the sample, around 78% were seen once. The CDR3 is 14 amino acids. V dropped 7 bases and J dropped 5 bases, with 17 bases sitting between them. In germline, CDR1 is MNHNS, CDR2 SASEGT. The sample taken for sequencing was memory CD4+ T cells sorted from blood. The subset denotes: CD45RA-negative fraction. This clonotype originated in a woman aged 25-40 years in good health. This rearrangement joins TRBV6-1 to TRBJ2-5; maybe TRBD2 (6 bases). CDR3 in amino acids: CASTEGQGDETQYF. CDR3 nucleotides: TGTGCCAGCACGGAGGGCCAGGGTGATGAGACCCAGTACTTC.